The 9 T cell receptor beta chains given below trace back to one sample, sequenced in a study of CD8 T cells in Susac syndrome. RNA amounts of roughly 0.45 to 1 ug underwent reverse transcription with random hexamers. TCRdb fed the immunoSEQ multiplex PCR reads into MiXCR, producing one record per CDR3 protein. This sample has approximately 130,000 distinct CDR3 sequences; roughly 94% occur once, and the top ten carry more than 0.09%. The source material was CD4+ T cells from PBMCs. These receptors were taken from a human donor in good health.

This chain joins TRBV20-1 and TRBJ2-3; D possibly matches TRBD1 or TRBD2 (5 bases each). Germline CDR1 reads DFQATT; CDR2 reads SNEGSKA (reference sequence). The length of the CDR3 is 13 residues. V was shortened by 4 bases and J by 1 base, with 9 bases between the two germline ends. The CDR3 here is CSAIRGGTDTQYF. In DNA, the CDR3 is TGCAGTGCTATTAGAGGGGGCACAGATACGCAGTATTTT.

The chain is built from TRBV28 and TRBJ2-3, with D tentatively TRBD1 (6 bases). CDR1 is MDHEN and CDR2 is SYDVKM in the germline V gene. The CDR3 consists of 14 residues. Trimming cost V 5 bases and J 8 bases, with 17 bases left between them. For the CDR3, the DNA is TGTGCCAGCAGTCAGGGGACCGTGGTGGCTACGCAGTATTTT. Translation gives CASSQGTVVATQYF.

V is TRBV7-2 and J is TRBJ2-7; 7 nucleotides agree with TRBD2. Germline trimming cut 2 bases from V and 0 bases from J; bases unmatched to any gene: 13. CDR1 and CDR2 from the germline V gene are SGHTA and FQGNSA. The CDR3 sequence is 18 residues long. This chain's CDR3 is CASSLFYFGGYSSYEQYF. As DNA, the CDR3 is TGTGCCAGCAGCTTATTCTATTTCGGGGGGTACAGCTCCTACGAGCAGTACTTC. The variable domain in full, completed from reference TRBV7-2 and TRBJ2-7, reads GAGVSQSPSNKVTEKGKDVELRCDPISGHTALYWYRQSLGQGLEFLIYFQGNSAPDKSGLPSDRFSAERTGGSVSTLTIQRTQQEDSAVYLCASSLFYFGGYSSYEQYFGPGTRLTVT.

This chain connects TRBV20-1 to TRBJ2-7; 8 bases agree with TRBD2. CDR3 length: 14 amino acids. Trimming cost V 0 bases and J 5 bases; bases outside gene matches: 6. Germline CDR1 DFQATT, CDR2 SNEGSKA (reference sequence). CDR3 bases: TGCAGTGCTAGAGACGGGAGGGCCGGGAACGAGCAGTACTTC. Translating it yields CSARDGRAGNEQYF.

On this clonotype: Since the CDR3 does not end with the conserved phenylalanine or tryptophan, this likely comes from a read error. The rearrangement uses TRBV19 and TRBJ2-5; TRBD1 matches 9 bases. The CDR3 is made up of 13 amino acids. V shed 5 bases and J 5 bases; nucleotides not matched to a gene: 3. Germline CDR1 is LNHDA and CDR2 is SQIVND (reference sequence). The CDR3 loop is CASSGQGWETQYL. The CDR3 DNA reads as TGTGCCAGTAGTGGACAGGGGTGGGAGACCCAGTACCTC.

CDR3 DNA sequence: TGTGCCACCGGAACCCAGGGTTCGGGCACCGGGGAGCTGTTTTTT. Protein sequence: CATGTQGSGTGELFF. V is TRBV3-1 and J is TRBJ2-2; D is perhaps TRBD1 (5 bases). Germline V gene lookup returns CDR1 LGHDT and CDR2 YNNKEL (reference sequence). V shed 10 bases and J shed 4 bases, with 19 bases lying between them. The CDR3 extends over 15 amino acids.

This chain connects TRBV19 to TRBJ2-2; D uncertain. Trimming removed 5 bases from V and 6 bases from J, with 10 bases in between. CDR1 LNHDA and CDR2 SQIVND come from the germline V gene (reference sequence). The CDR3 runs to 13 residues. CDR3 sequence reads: CASSARVPGELFF. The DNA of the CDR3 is TGTGCCAGTAGTGCAAGGGTCCCCGGGGAGCTGTTTTTT.

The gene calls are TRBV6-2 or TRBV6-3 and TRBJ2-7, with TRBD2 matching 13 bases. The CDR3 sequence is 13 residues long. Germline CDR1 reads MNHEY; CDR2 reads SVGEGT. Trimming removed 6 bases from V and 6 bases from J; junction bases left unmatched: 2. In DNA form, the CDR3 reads TGTGCCAGCAGACTAGCGGGAGGGTTCGAGCAGTACTTC. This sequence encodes CASRLAGGFEQYF.

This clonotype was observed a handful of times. The CDR3 sequence is CAWSVRSYEQYF. DNA of the CDR3: TGTGCCTGGAGTGTTCGGTCCTACGAGCAGTACTTC. The chain couples TRBV30 to TRBJ2-7; no clear D gene. Germline CDR1 is GTSNPN and CDR2 is SVGIG (reference sequence). V was clipped by 0 bases and J by 1 base, with 4 bases between them. The CDR3 is 12 amino acids.